The following is a T cell receptor (beta chain) sequence with its context. Its antigen is undetermined. Trimming cost V 0 bases and J 2 bases; bases outside gene matches: 5. Looked up from germline, CDR1 is SGHAT and CDR2 is FQNNGV. The CDR3 runs to 17 residues. The data originate from a study of T-cell memory formation after mild COVID-19. Across the whole study: For the most part, TCR clusters were specific to one donor.

Each CDR3 protein gets one entry after TCRdb re-called the 5' RACE reads with MiXCR. Of 150,000 to 200,000 distinct CDR3 sequences in the sample, approximately 10% were seen once. Study-level findings and limits: There were some responding clones in pre-infection memory, which suggested that cross-reactive memory had joined.

Sequenced material: PBMCs or a T cell subset sorted from them (not recorded which). The chain couples TRBV11-2 to TRBJ2-3, with 10 positions matching TRBD2. The origin of this receptor is a man between 18 and 29 years old who had mild COVID-19 (a few samples of this study predate the infection). Cell type and time point are not known. This chain's CDR3 is CASSLDLLAGLTDTQYF. CDR3 DNA sequence: TGTGCCAGCAGCTTAGATCTACTAGCGGGGCTCACAGATACGCAGTATTTT.